The 5 T cell receptor beta chains below were found in one sample sequenced in a study of T cells in Graves' hyperthyroidism and ophthalmopathy. Template material for amplifying TCR beta CDR3 regions consisted of RNA transcripts. TCR CDR3 underwent first-round RT-PCR with the HTBI primer set. TCRdb reanalysed the multiplex PCR reads using MiXCR and keeps one entry per CDR3 protein. The sample shows 300,000 or so distinct CDR3 sequences, more than 15% of them seen only once. Sequencing used blood. These receptors all come from a woman aged 55-70 years with Graves' ophthalmopathy.

The V and J genes are TRBV6-2 or TRBV6-3 and TRBJ1-2; D gene unclear. Trimming stripped 0 bases from V and 4 bases from J, with 9 bases between. Germline assignment: CDR1 MNHEY and CDR2 SVGEGT. The CDR3 covers 14 residues. CDR3 region: CASSYSTSFYGYTF. The CDR3 DNA is TGTGCCAGCAGTTACTCGACCTCATTCTATGGCTACACCTTC.

On this clonotype: A read error may explain this, as a much larger clone is one base away. The V gene is TRBV12-3 or TRBV12-4, the J gene TRBJ2-1; D ambiguous. This CDR3 is built from 11 residues. The CDR3 region has the DNA TGTGCCAGCGGTTTTGGGGATGAGCAGTTCTTC. Protein sequence: CASGFGDEQFF.

V usage is TRBV9 and J usage is TRBJ2-7; D not resolved. Germline V gene data show CDR1 as SGDLS and CDR2 as YYNGEE. The CDR3 is 12 amino acids. The V end was cut by 8 bases, the J end by 0 bases, with 9 bases between. The CDR3 here is CASSTNSYEQYF. The CDR3 DNA reads TGTGCCAGTTCGACCAACTCCTACGAGCAGTACTTC.

This clonotype occurred a few times. One end of the junction fails to match germline, which may point to a read error. The chain has TRBV2 and TRBJ2-1, with D perhaps TRBD1 or TRBD2 (6 bases each). Per germline, CDR1 SNHLY and CDR2 FYNNEI. This CDR3 contains 20 residues. CDR3 nucleotide sequence: TGTGCCAGCAGTAACGGTGTAGGGGTCGCGTGGGGGGCCAAGGGCAATAAGCAGTTCTTC. Translating gives CASSNGVGVAWGAKGNKQFF. Using reference TRBV2 and TRBJ2-1 for the parts outside the CDR3, the full variable domain is EPEVTQTPSHQVTQMGQEVILRCVPISNHLYFYWYRQILGQKVEFLVSFYNNEISEKSEIFDDQFSVERPDGSNFTLKIRSTKLEDSAMYFCASSNGVGVAWGAKGNKQFFGPGTRLTVL.

As to this clonotype: A much larger clone is a single base away; this may be a read error. The chain couples TRBV7-9 to TRBJ2-7, with 9 positions matching TRBD1. This CDR3 is built from 15 residues. CDR1 is SEHNR and CDR2 is FQNEAQ in the germline V gene (reference sequence). The CDR3 bases are TGTGCCAGCAGCTTAGGGACAGGGGTCCTCTACGGGCAGTACTTC. Amino acids: CASSLGTGVLYGQYF.